A single sample is the source of the 14 T cell receptor beta chains below, sequenced in a study of tumor-infiltrating lymphocytes in primary liver carcinoma. The study extracted blood RNA from unsorted whole blood and also extracted germline DNA. Making TCR beta cDNA involved approximately 0.5 ug total RNA and a constant-region primer. Three nested multiplex PCR rounds of slightly modified ARM-PCR generated TCR beta libraries. Each of the first two PCR rounds ran 9 to 11 cycles with TRBV1-TRBV30 forward and C-beta reverse primers. TCRdb called the multiplex PCR reads again in MiXCR, with one record for every CDR3 protein. The sample includes 180,000 or so distinct CDR3 sequences, 50% to 75% of them seen just once. The source material was peripheral blood. All receptors come from a man aged 40-50 years with primary liver carcinoma and hepatitis B virus infection.

A word on this clonotype: The junction differs from germline at one of its ends, possibly a read error. The chain is built from TRBV19 and TRBJ1-6; unclear D gene. The CDR3 has 14 amino acids. Germline V gene lookup returns CDR1 LNHDA and CDR2 SQIVND (reference sequence). The CDR3 here is CAIQEEPYNSPPHF. In nucleotides, the CDR3 is TGTGCCATCCAGGAAGAACCCTATAATTCACCCCCCCACTTT.

At least ten counts were recorded for this clonotype. The CDR3 loop is CASSFGQGGYF. The CDR3 nucleotides read TGTGCCAGCAGCTTCGGGCAGGGGGGGTATTTT. The chain links TRBV11-2 to TRBJ2-3; TRBD1 is a possible D gene (7 bases). Between the trimmed V and J ends, which lost 3 bases and 14 bases, there was a span of 12 bases. The CDR3 runs to 11 residues. The germline V gene encodes CDR1 SGHAT and CDR2 FQNNGV.

This sequence joins TRBV6-5 and TRBJ1-1; D unclear. Trimming took 6 bases from V and 3 from J, leaving 11 bases between them. The CDR3 is 13 amino acids. Germline values: CDR1 MNHEY, CDR2 SVGAGI. This CDR3 reads CASSPADYTEAFF. In DNA form, the CDR3 reads TGTGCCAGCAGCCCGGCTGATTACACTGAAGCTTTCTTT.

About this clonotype: The CDR3 ends on some other residue instead of the conserved phenylalanine or tryptophan, so this is likely a read error. This rearrangement joins TRBV7-8 to TRBJ1-2; D unclear. Germline-derived CDR1 and CDR2 are SGHVS and FQNEAQ. This CDR3 is built from 12 residues. The CDR3 coding sequence is TGTGCTAGCAGCTTATCCGGCTATGGCTACACCTCC. Protein sequence: CASSLSGYGYTS.

The gene calls are TRBV29-1 and TRBJ2-7, with D possibly TRBD2 on 5 matching bases. The germline V gene encodes CDR1 SQVTM and CDR2 ANQGSEA. The CDR3 extends over 13 amino acids. With 8 bases removed from V and 6 bases from J, the gap between germline ends came to 20 bases. CDR3 loop: CSSMDGEDSEQYF. The DNA for the CDR3 is TGCAGCTCAATGGACGGGGAAGACTCCGAGCAGTACTTC.

With respect to this clonotype: Just one base apart from a much larger clone, this may be a read error. In this CDR3 the conserved last residue, phenylalanine or tryptophan, is missing, so a read error is likely. This chain connects TRBV10-3 to TRBJ2-7; 9 nucleotides align to TRBD2. CDR1 is ENHRY and CDR2 is SYGVKD in the germline V gene. The CDR3 covers 14 residues. The V segment lost 6 bases and the J segment 0 bases; nucleotides outside the gene matches: 3. CDR3 nucleotide sequence: TGTGCCATCAGCGATAGCGGGAGCTCCTACGAGCAGTACCTC. Protein: CAISDSGSSYEQYL.

This clonotype was seen a handful of times. V and J are TRBV4-1 and TRBJ2-3; TRBD1 is a possible D gene (5 bases). Germline assignment: CDR1 MGHRA and CDR2 YSYEKL. This CDR3 comprises 17 residues. Trimming stripped 0 bases from V and 1 base from J, with 14 bases between. The CDR3 nucleotides are TGCGCCAGCAGCCAAGATTACATACAGGATGGCACAGATACGCAGTATTTT. Translated, it gives CASSQDYIQDGTDTQYF.

The V call is TRBV6-2 or TRBV6-3, the J call TRBJ2-7; D perhaps matches TRBD2 (5 bases). The germline CDR1 and CDR2 sequences are MNHEY and SVGEGT. This CDR3 is 15 amino acids long. The ends were cut back, 0 bases at V and 11 bases at J, with 20 bases in the middle. CDR3 DNA: TGTGCCAGCAGTTACTCTCCGGCCTTCTCTGGGGAGAAGTACTTC. Translating it yields CASSYSPAFSGEKYF.

The rearrangement uses TRBV14 and TRBJ2-6; no clear D. V was pared by 1 base and J by 0 bases, with 7 bases between. From germline, CDR1 is SGHDN and CDR2 FVKESK. The CDR3 extends over 16 amino acids. As DNA, the CDR3 is TGTGCCAGCAGCCAAGGTTGGGGCTCTGGGGCCAACGTCCTGACTTTC. It encodes CASSQGWGSGANVLTF.

The CDR3 protein is CSVGGRAGCTDTQYF. CDR3 DNA: TGCAGCGTGGGGGGAAGAGCGGGATGCACAGATACGCAGTATTTT. This chain uses TRBV29-1 with TRBJ2-3, with 7 bases that match TRBD2. V shed 6 bases and J 1 base; nucleotides not matched to a gene: 10. In germline, CDR1 is SQVTM, CDR2 ANQGSEA. There are 15 residues in the CDR3.

The V gene is TRBV12-3 or TRBV12-4, the J gene TRBJ2-6; tentatively, D is TRBD2 (5 bases). The CDR3 totals 16 residues. V shed 5 bases and J shed 0 bases, with 11 bases lying between them. CDR3 residues: CASSGEWFSGANVLTF. The CDR3 region has the DNA TGTGCCAGCAGTGGGGAGTGGTTCTCTGGGGCCAACGTCCTGACTTTC.

This clonotype was found many times. V and J are TRBV11-1 and TRBJ2-7, with D unclear. V lost 3 bases, J lost 8 bases, and 8 bases lay in between. CDR3 length: 11 residues. CDR1 and CDR2 from the germline V gene are SGHAT and FQDESV (reference sequence). DNA for the CDR3: TGTGCCAGCAGCTTCTCAGAACAGCAGTACTTC. It codes for CASSFSEQQYF.

This chain uses TRBV29-1 with TRBJ1-2, with D maybe TRBD1 (5 bases). The germline V gene encodes CDR1 SQVTM and CDR2 ANQGSEA. The CDR3 contains 14 residues. V was cut by 3 bases and J by 2 bases, with 13 bases left in between. In nucleotides, the CDR3 is TGCAGCGTTGACCTCCCTGACAGCAACTATGGCTACACCTTC. Translation: CSVDLPDSNYGYTF.

The V gene is TRBV6-6, the J gene TRBJ1-6, with D possibly TRBD1 on 5 matching bases. Trimming pared 5 bases from V and 8 bases from J, leaving 19 bases between. The germline V gene has CDR1 MNHNY and CDR2 SVGAGI (reference sequence). There are 16 residues in the CDR3. The CDR3 reads CASSLLSIRGDSPLHF. In nucleotides, the CDR3 is TGTGCCAGCAGTCTACTTTCCATTAGGGGAGATTCACCCCTCCACTTT.